Presented here are 2 T cell receptor beta chains from one specimen sequenced in a study of cytomegalovirus exposure and HLA in healthy donors. The PCR made use of 60 Vbeta and 13 Jbeta primers. This table comes from immunoSEQ multiplex PCR, and its TCRdb copy is limited to in-frame clones, with some not included. This sample has some 200,000 clones, with around 81% found just once. Sequencing was performed on PBMCs. All receptors derive from a woman in her 30s in good health and CMV-seropositive.

Details on this clone: This specimen includes other DNA sequences encoding the same CDR3. CDR3 nucleotides: TGTGCCTGGGGGAGCTCCTATAATTCACCCCTCCACTTT. This sequence encodes CAWGSSYNSPLHF. The chain has TRBV30 and TRBJ1-6; no clear D. The CDR3 is 13 residues long. Trimming shortened V by 5 bases and J by 0 bases, and 5 bases separated the two germline ends. Germline CDR1 is GTSNPN and CDR2 is SVGIG (reference sequence).

The rearrangement links TRBV4-3 to TRBJ1-6; D is ambiguous. Per the germline V gene, CDR1 is LGHNA and CDR2 is YSLEER. Trimming stripped 3 bases from V and 3 bases from J, with 12 bases between. The CDR3 loop spans 16 amino acids. In nucleotides, the CDR3 is TGCGCCAGCAGCCAGAATACAGAAATCTATAATTCACCCCTCCACTTT. Protein: CASSQNTEIYNSPLHF.